The clone carrying this TCR beta chain was seen only a few times. Via MiXCR, TCRdb re-called the RACE reads, giving one row per CDR3 protein. This sample has over 55,000 distinct CDR3 sequences; approximately 13% occur once, and the top ten carry roughly 2.4%. The sample is drawn from a study of human T cells and chemical hapten exposure. About the research overall: The cohort included alopecia areata under or over 50% scalp, totalis and universalis.

Time point meaning: patch test 3, about 24 weeks after DPC sensitization. The treatment denotes: therapeutic diphenylcyclopropenone sensitization with weekly scalp DPC. The receptor comes from a man under 40 with alopecia areata. Some clones in this sample may be carry-over from other donors' samples. Sample: whole blood, taken in connection with sensitization to the hapten diphenylcyclopropenone (DPC).

CDR3 nucleotide sequence: TGCAGCGCTTGGGACAGCTGGGACACTGAAGCTTTCTTT. Amino acid sequence: CSAWDSWDTEAFF. The V call is TRBV29-1, the J call TRBJ1-1; 7 nucleotides align to TRBD1. The CDR3 has 13 amino acids. V dropped 7 bases and J dropped 3; count of bases not matched to a gene: 8. Germline V gene lookup returns CDR1 SQVTM and CDR2 ANQGSEA.